Below, 9 T cell receptor beta chains from the same sample are listed, as sequenced in a study of T cell changes during pregnancy in multiple sclerosis. Assay used: immunoSEQ multiplex PCR; TCRdb lists only in-frame clones, some missing. The table has tens of thousands of clones, about 90% seen once. The sample consisted of peripheral blood, taken in the first trimester of pregnancy. These receptors originate from a female donor with multiple sclerosis, enrolled in a pregnancy study.

This sequence joins TRBV7-3 and TRBJ2-1, with 7 bases identical to TRBD2. This CDR3 has 15 amino acids. The V gene's germline CDR1 is SGHTA and CDR2 FQGTGA. V lost 0 bases and J lost 4; bases outside the gene matches: 3. The CDR3 DNA follows: TGTGCCAGCAGCTTAACGGCGGGAGAATACAATGAGCAGTTCTTC. Translated: CASSLTAGEYNEQFF.

V gene TRBV27 combines with J gene TRBJ2-7; 9 positions match TRBD1. The V gene end was trimmed by 5 bases and the J gene end by 4 bases; junction bases not matched to a gene: 9. Germline CDR1 reads MNHEY; CDR2 reads SMNVEV (reference sequence). The CDR3 has 15 residues. The CDR3 DNA is TGTGCCAGCAGTCCCCCGGGACAGGGAGGGTACGAGCAGTACTTC. Amino acids: CASSPPGQGGYEQYF.

The V gene is TRBV28, the J gene TRBJ2-7; a possible D gene is TRBD2 (5 bases). The CDR3 runs 14 residues. Trimming removed 8 bases from V and 4 bases from J, with 18 bases in between. From germline, CDR1 is MDHEN and CDR2 SYDVKM. The CDR3, as DNA: TGTGCCAGCGGACTCAAAGGGAGCTTTTACGAGCAGTACTTC. It specifies CASGLKGSFYEQYF.

J is TRBJ2-3 and V is TRBV29-1, with D tentatively TRBD2 (5 bases). The germline V and J ends were trimmed by 3 bases and 3 bases, with 7 bases remaining between them. Germline V gene lookup returns CDR1 SQVTM and CDR2 ANQGSEA. The CDR3 sequence is 12 residues long. The CDR3 loop reads CSVDTGTDTQYF. As DNA, the CDR3 is TGCAGCGTTGACACGGGAACAGATACGCAGTATTTT.

The chain employs TRBV7-9 and TRBJ2-3, with D possibly being TRBD2 (6 bases). Per germline, CDR1 SEHNR and CDR2 FQNEAQ (reference sequence). The CDR3 has 16 amino acids. Deletions cut 5 bases from V and 3 bases from J, with 18 bases between. The CDR3 nucleotides read TGTGCCAGCAGCCCCAAAAGGGTGACTAGAACAGATACGCAGTATTTT. As protein: CASSPKRVTRTDTQYF. The variable domain in full, completed from reference TRBV7-9 and TRBJ2-3, reads DTGVSQNPRHKITKRGQNVTFRCDPISEHNRLYWYRQTLGQGPEFLTYFQNEAQLEKSRLLSDRFSAERPKGSFSTLEIQRTEQGDSAMYLCASSPKRVTRTDTQYFGPGTRLTVL.

The chain combines TRBV28 with TRBJ2-3; D is unresolved. V shed 3 bases and J shed 9 bases, with 10 bases lying between them. CDR1 MDHEN and CDR2 SYDVKM come from the germline V gene. This CDR3 region has 12 residues. CDR3 in DNA: TGTGCCAGCAGTTTGTCCTACAGAACGCAGTATTTT. Amino acids: CASSLSYRTQYF. Together with reference TRBV28 and TRBJ2-3, the CDR3 gives the full variable domain: DVKVTQSSRYLVKRTGEKVFLECVQDMDHENMFWYRQDPGLGLRLIYFSYDVKMKEKGDIPEGYSVSREKKERFSLILESASTNQTSMYLCASSLSYRTQYFGPGTRLTVL.

The gene calls are TRBV9 and TRBJ1-1, with D perhaps matching TRBD1 (6 bases). The CDR3 extends over 14 amino acids. Trimming removed 1 base at V and 5 bases at J, with 12 bases between. In germline, CDR1 is SGDLS, CDR2 YYNGEE. CDR3 residues: CASSVRARGTEAFF. Written as DNA, the CDR3 is TGTGCCAGCAGCGTAAGGGCGAGGGGGACTGAAGCTTTCTTT. Drawing the rest from reference TRBV9 and TRBJ1-1, the complete variable domain is DSGVTQTPKHLITATGQRVTLRCSPRSGDLSVYWYQQSLDQGLQFLIQYYNGEERAKGNILERFSAQQFPDLHSELNLSSLELGDSALYFCASSVRARGTEAFFGQGTRLTVV.

CDR3 DNA sequence: TGCAGCGTTGAACTAGTGGGCTCCTACAATGAGCAGTTCTTC. Amino acids: CSVELVGSYNEQFF. The rearrangement links TRBV29-1 to TRBJ2-1; unclear D gene. Germline V lookup: CDR1 SQVTM, CDR2 ANQGSEA. The V end was cut by 2 bases, the J end by 0 bases, with 8 bases between. The CDR3 has 14 residues.

This clone was observed a few times. The same CDR3 arises from other DNA sequences in this sample as well. The chain recombines TRBV14 with TRBJ2-7, with D perhaps matching TRBD2 (5 bases). V was pared by 4 bases and J by 4 bases, with 17 bases between. Germline loops: CDR1 SGHDN, CDR2 FVKESK. The CDR3 runs 15 residues. CDR3 nucleotides: TGTGCCAGCAGCCTGTCTCCAGGTCGGGGATACGAGCAGTACTTC. Its translation is CASSLSPGRGYEQYF. Combining the CDR3 with reference TRBV14 and TRBJ2-7 gives the whole variable domain EAGVTQFPSHSVIEKGQTVTLRCDPISGHDNLYWYRRVMGKEIKFLLHFVKESKQDESGMPNNRFLAERTGGTYSTLKVQPAELEDSGVYFCASSLSPGRGYEQYFGPGTRLTVT.